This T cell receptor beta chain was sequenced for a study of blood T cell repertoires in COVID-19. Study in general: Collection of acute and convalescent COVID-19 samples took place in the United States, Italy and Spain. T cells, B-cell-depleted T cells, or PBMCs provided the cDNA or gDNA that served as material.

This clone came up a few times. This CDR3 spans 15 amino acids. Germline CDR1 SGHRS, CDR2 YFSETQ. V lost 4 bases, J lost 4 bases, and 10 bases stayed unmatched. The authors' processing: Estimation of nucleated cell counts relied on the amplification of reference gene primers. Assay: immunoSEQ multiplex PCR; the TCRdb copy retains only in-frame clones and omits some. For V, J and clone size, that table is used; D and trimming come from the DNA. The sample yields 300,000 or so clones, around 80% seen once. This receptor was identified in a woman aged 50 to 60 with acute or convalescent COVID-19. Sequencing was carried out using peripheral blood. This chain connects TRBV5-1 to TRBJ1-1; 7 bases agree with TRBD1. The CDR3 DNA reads TGCGCCAGCAGCCCGCCAGAACAGGGGACCACTGAAGCTTTCTTT. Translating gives CASSPPEQGTTEAFF.